A single T cell receptor (beta chain) is shown here with its context. What it recognizes is unknown. This specimen comes from a study of T cell responses to AZD1222 COVID-19 vaccine. Study outcomes and limitations: Females made up more of the donors, who were largely white British, and clonal diversity may have come out too low. The number of AZD1222 recipients seropositive at baseline was only five or six. Regions 160-218 and 743-854 held dominance among vaccine-associated CD4 TCRs, which spanned spike.

Second doses were pooled across both intervals (about 4 or about 12 weeks). Assay used: immunoSEQ multiplex PCR; TCRdb lists only in-frame clones, some missing. Of 120,000 or so clones listed, approximately 94% are singletons. CDR1 and CDR2 from the germline V gene are SQVTM and ANQGSEA. The CDR3 spans 14 residues. Between the trimmed V and J ends, which lost 5 bases and 7 bases, there was a span of 17 bases. V gene TRBV29-1 combines with J gene TRBJ1-4; no firm D call. This TCR derives from an adult who received the AZD1222 COVID-19 vaccine. The specimen was peripheral blood, collected 28 days after the second AZD1222 dose. CDR3 sequence (DNA): TGCAGCGTTCAAAACAGCGAAAGTCGTGAAAAACTGTTTTTT. Its protein product is CSVQNSESREKLFF.